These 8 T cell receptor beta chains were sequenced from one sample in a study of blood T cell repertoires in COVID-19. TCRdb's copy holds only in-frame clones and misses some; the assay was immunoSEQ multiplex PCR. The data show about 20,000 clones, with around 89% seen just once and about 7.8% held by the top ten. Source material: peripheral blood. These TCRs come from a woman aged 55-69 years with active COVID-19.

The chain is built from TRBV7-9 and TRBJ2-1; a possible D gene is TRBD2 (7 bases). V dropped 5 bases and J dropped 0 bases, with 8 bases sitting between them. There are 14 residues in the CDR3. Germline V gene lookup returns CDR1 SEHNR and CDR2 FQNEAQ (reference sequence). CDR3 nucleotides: TGTGCCAGCAGCGGGGGGGCCTCCTACAATGAGCAGTTCTTC. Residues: CASSGGASYNEQFF.

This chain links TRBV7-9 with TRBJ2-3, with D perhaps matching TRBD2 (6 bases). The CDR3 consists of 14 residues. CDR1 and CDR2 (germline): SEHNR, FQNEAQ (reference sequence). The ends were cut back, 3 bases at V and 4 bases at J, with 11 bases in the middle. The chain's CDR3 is CASSLTSVADTQYF. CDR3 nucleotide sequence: TGTGCCAGCAGCTTGACTAGTGTTGCAGATACGCAGTATTTT.

DNA for the CDR3: TGTGCCAGTAGAGACAGTTACAATCAGCCCCAGCATTTT. Amino acid sequence: CASRDSYNQPQHF. The chain carries TRBV19 and TRBJ1-5; possibly TRBD1 for D (5 bases). Germline assignment: CDR1 LNHDA and CDR2 SQIVND (reference sequence). The ends were cut back, 6 bases at V and 3 bases at J, with 9 bases in the middle. CDR3 size: 13 residues.

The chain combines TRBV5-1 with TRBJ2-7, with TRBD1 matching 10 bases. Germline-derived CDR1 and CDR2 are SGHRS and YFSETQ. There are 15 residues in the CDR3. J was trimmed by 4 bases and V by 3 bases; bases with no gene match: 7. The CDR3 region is CASSWGQGWEYEQYF. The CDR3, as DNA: TGCGCCAGCAGCTGGGGACAGGGGTGGGAATACGAGCAGTACTTC.

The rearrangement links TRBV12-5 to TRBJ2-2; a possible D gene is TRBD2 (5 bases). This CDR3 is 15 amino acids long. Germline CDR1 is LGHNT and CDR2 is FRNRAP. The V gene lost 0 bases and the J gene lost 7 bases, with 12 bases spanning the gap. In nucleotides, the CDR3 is TGTGCTAGTGGTTTGGTAATCCTAGCCCACGGGGAGCTGTTTTTT. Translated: CASGLVILAHGELFF.

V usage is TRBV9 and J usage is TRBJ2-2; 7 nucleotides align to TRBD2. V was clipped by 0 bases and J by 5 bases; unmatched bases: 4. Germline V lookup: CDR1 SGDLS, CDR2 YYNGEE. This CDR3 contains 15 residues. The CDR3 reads CASSVAGGGTGELFF. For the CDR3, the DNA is TGTGCCAGCAGCGTAGCGGGGGGAGGAACCGGGGAGCTGTTTTTT.

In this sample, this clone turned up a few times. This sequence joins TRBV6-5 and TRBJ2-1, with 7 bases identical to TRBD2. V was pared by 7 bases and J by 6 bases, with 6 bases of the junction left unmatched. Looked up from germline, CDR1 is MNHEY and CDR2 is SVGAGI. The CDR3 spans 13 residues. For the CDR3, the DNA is TGTGCCAGCAAGGGAGGGGACGTCAATGAGCAGTTCTTC. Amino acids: CASKGGDVNEQFF.

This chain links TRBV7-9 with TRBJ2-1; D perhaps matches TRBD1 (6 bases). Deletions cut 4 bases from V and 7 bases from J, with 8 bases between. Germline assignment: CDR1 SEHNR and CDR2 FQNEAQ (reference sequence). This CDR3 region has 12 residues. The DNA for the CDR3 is TGTGCCAGCAGCTCAGGGGTAAATGAGCAGTTCTTC. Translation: CASSSGVNEQFF.